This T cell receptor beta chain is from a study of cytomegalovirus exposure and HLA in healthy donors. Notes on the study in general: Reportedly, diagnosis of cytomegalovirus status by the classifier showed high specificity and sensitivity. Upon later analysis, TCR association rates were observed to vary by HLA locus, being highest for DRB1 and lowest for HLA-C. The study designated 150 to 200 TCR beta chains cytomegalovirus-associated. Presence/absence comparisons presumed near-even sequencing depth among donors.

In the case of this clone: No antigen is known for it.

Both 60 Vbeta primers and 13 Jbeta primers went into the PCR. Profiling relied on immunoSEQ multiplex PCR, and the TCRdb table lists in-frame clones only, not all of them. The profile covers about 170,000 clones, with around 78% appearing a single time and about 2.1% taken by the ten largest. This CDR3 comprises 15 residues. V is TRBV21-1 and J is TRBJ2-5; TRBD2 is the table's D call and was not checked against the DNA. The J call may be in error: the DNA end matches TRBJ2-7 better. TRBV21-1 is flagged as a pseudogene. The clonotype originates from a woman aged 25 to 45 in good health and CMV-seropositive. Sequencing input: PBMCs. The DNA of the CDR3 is TGTGCCAGCAGCCACAGAAGCGGGAATGATTACGAGCAGTACTTC. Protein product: CASSHRSGNDYEQYF.